The 6 T cell receptor beta chains below come from one sample, sequenced in a study of blood T cell repertoires in COVID-19. Profiling relied on immunoSEQ multiplex PCR, and the TCRdb table lists in-frame clones only, not all of them. The sample holds 140,000 to 150,000 clones, about 84% seen once. Input material: peripheral blood. The receptor source for this set is a man aged 55 to 70 with active or convalescent COVID-19.

The chain is built from TRBV10-3 and TRBJ2-5; the match to TRBD2 covers 8 bases. Germline loops: CDR1 ENHRY, CDR2 SYGVKD. V gave up 3 bases and J gave up 5 bases; unmatched junction bases: 11. The CDR3 has 16 residues. The CDR3 protein is CAISEGKGTSVETQYF. DNA for the CDR3: TGTGCCATCAGTGAAGGGAAGGGGACTAGTGTCGAGACCCAGTACTTC.

A few counts support this clone. This sequence joins TRBV5-1 and TRBJ2-2; D is ambiguous. V was trimmed by 4 bases and J by 3 bases, leaving 16 bases between them. The CDR3 is made up of 16 amino acids. CDR1 and CDR2 (germline): SGHRS, YFSETQ. The CDR3 nucleotides read TGCGCCAGCAGCCCTGCCGTGCTAGACGACACCGGGGAGCTGTTTTTT. As protein: CASSPAVLDDTGELFF. The full variable domain, with the rest looked up from reference TRBV5-1 and TRBJ2-2, is KAGVTQTPRYLIKTRGQQVTLSCSPISGHRSVSWYQQTPGQGLQFLFEYFSETQRNKGNFPGRFSGRQFSNSRSEMNVSTLELGDSALYLCASSPAVLDDTGELFFGEGSRLTVL.

The CDR3 region is CASSLGGLSNQPQHF. CDR3 coding DNA: TGTGCCAGCAGCTTAGGAGGGCTAAGCAATCAGCCCCAGCATTTT. The J gene is TRBJ1-5, the V gene TRBV7-2; D not resolved. The V end lost 1 base, the J end lost 1 base, and 8 bases lay between the germline ends. This CDR3 region has 15 residues. Germline values: CDR1 SGHTA, CDR2 FQGNSA.

This chain uses TRBV4-1 with TRBJ2-5; 10 nucleotides align to TRBD2. CDR3 length: 16 amino acids. The V segment lost 2 bases and the J segment 4 bases; nucleotides outside the gene matches: 7. CDR1 is MGHRA, CDR2 YSYEKL, per germline. CDR3 DNA: TGCGCCAGCAGCCAAACCACACTAGCGGGACGAGAGACCCAGTACTTC. It encodes CASSQTTLAGRETQYF.

The rearrangement uses TRBV5-5 and TRBJ2-1; 13 bases align to TRBD2. The CDR3 has 17 residues. V trimming: 3 bases; J trimming: 1 base; junction bases outside the gene matches: 4. Germline V CDR1 and CDR2: SGHKS, YYEKEE (reference sequence). The CDR3 DNA reads TGTGCCAGCAGCTCTAGGACTAGCGGGAGATCCTACAATGAGCAGTTCTTC. Translated, it gives CASSSRTSGRSYNEQFF.

The V and J genes are TRBV5-4 and TRBJ2-3; maybe TRBD2 (6 bases). The germline CDR1 and CDR2 sequences are SGHNT and YYREEE (reference sequence). This CDR3 spans 16 amino acids. The germline V and J ends were trimmed by 4 bases and 3 bases, with 18 bases remaining between them. The CDR3 region has the DNA TGTGCCAGCAGCCTAGGAGGGAGCGCTCGTACAGATACGCAGTATTTT. Its protein product is CASSLGGSARTDTQYF.